This is a list of T cell receptor beta chains from one sample in a study of control samples from healthy donors and cancer patients. Data came from immunoSEQ multiplex PCR; TCRdb stores just in-frame clones and leaves some out. The table includes about 51,000 clones, about 88% detected once. The sample comprised PBMCs. These receptors originate from a man in his fifties with head and neck cancer. The CDR3 runs from the conserved cysteine through the conserved F or W. The D gene is left open where the match is weak. Only part of the rows carry a size: once, few, many, or a class if the clone is expanded.

>-|-|TRBV7-3|TRBJ2-1
CASSLQGGPYNEQFF
TGTGCCAGCAGCCTACAGGGTGGGCCTTACAATGAGCAGTTCTTC
>-|-|TRBV19|TRBJ2-7
CASSIWGNRAGEQYF
TGTGCCAGTAGTATTTGGGGGAACAGGGCCGGGGAGCAGTACTTC
>-|-|TRBV11-1|TRBJ2-3
CASSLEGTDTDTQYF
TGTGCCAGCAGCTTAGAAGGGACCGACACAGATACGCAGTATTTT
>-|-|TRBV19|TRBJ2-3
CASSMGQGGADTQYF
TGTGCCAGTAGTATGGGGCAGGGGGGCGCAGATACGCAGTATTTT
>-|TRBD1|TRBV5-1|TRBJ2-1
CASSRTGGEVNEQFF
TGCGCCAGCAGCAGAACAGGGGGCGAGGTCAATGAGCAGTTCTTC
>-|TRBD2|TRBV27|TRBJ2-3
CASSLSAILSGSTDTQYF
TGTGCCAGCAGTTTATCGGCCATACTTAGCGGGAGCACAGATACGCAGTATTTT
>-|-|TRBV6-6|TRBJ1-4
CASSYSFATNEKLFF
TGTGCCAGCAGTTACTCCTTTGCAACTAATGAAAAACTGTTTTTT
>-|TRBD2|TRBV14|TRBJ2-3
CASSPYIAGGRRVDTQYF
TGTGCCAGCAGCCCGTATATAGCGGGGGGGCGTCGAGTGGATACGCAGTATTTT
>-|-|TRBV28|TRBJ1-4
CASIQAENEKLFF
TGTGCCAGCATACAGGCCGAAAATGAAAAACTGTTTTTT
>-|-|TRBV12-3/TRBV12-4|TRBJ2-7
CASSGSYEQYF
TGTGCCAGCAGTGGTTCCTACGAGCAGTACTTC
>-|-|TRBV12-3/TRBV12-4|TRBJ2-5
CASSAEETQYF
TGTGCCAGCAGTGCCGAAGAGACCCAGTACTTC
>-|-|TRBV12-2|TRBJ2-5
CASRRGPGTGGMETQYF
TGTGCAAGTCGGCGCGGCCCGGGGACAGGGGGGATGGAGACCCAGTACTTC
>once|-|TRBV19|TRBJ1-2
CASSMDARRGYTF
TGTGCCAGTAGTATGGACGCCAGGCGTGGCTACACCTTC
>-|-|TRBV6-5|TRBJ2-7
CASSYDLLKSYEQYF
TGTGCCAGCAGTTACGACCTACTTAAGTCCTACGAGCAGTACTTC
>-|TRBD2|TRBV13|TRBJ2-7
CASSSGLAGAYEQYF
TGTGCCAGCAGCTCGGGACTAGCGGGAGCCTACGAGCAGTACTTC
>-|TRBD1|TRBV6-6|TRBJ1-1
CASSYNYPGQRTEAFF
TGTGCCAGCAGTTACAATTATCCGGGACAGAGGACTGAAGCTTTCTTT
>-|TRBD1|TRBV25-1|TRBJ1-2
CASSPGTAVYGYTF
TGTGCCAGCAGCCCCGGGACAGCCGTCTATGGCTACACCTTC
>-|TRBD1|TRBV4-2|TRBJ1-1
CASTRTGNTEAFF
TGTGCCAGCACCAGGACAGGGAACACTGAAGCTTTCTTT
>-|-|TRBV19|TRBJ2-3
CASKKLRDTDTQYF
TGTGCCAGTAAGAAACTCCGGGACACAGATACGCAGTATTTT
>-|-|TRBV5-1|TRBJ2-7
CASRTGPNAYEQYF
TGCGCCAGCAGGACAGGCCCCAACGCCTACGAGCAGTACTTC
>-|TRBD2|TRBV6-5|TRBJ2-3
CASSYGRGGTDTQYF
TGTGCCAGCAGTTACGGGCGGGGGGGGACAGATACGCAGTATTTT
>-|TRBD2|TRBV9|TRBJ2-1
CASSVWGTSGANEQFF
TGTGCCAGCAGCGTTTGGGGGACTAGCGGGGCCAATGAGCAGTTCTTC
>-|-|TRBV18|TRBJ1-5
CASSPDGYRASVQPQHF
TGTGCCAGCTCACCAGACGGGTACAGGGCATCAGTTCAGCCCCAGCATTTT
>-|-|TRBV5-6|TRBJ1-6
CASSLQMANSPLHF
TGTGCCAGCAGCTTGCAAATGGCCAATTCACCCCTCCACTTT
>-|-|TRBV5-4|TRBJ2-2
CASSPTGTTNTGELFF
TGTGCCAGCAGCCCTACCGGGACAACGAACACCGGGGAGCTGTTTTTT
>-|TRBD1|TRBV29-1|TRBJ2-5
CSVQKWAGGRETQYF
TGCAGCGTACAAAAGTGGGCAGGGGGAAGGGAGACCCAGTACTTC
>-|-|TRBV7-2|TRBJ2-7
CASSLETPYEQYF
TGTGCCAGCAGCTTAGAAACCCCCTACGAGCAGTACTTC
>-|TRBD2|TRBV10-3|TRBJ2-1
CAISDPAGESSYNEQFF
TGTGCCATCAGTGACCCCGCGGGGGAAAGCTCCTACAATGAGCAGTTCTTC
>few|-|TRBV5-1|TRBJ2-5
CASSTGYGGRETQYF
TGCGCCAGCAGCACGGGTTACGGGGGCAGGGAGACCCAGTACTTC
>-|-|TRBV7-3|TRBJ1-3
CASSKGSGNTIYF
TGTGCCAGCTCGAAGGGCTCTGGAAACACCATATATTTT
>-|TRBD1|TRBV29-1|TRBJ2-1
CSASGQGGIYNEQFF
TGCAGCGCCTCGGGACAGGGCGGGATATACAATGAGCAGTTCTTC
>-|TRBD1|TRBV5-1|TRBJ2-6
CASSLRTGGYSGANVLTF
TGCGCCAGCAGCTTGAGGACAGGGGGGTACTCTGGGGCCAACGTCCTGACTTTC
>-|TRBD1|TRBV4-1|TRBJ2-7
CASSQGTGFGEQYF
TGCGCCAGCAGCCAAGGGACAGGGTTTGGCGAGCAGTACTTC
>-|-|TRBV5-1|TRBJ1-5
CASSPGSEAQPQHF
TGCGCCAGCAGCCCGGGCTCCGAGGCTCAGCCCCAGCATTTT
>-|-|TRBV30|TRBJ1-6
CAWHGGYNSPLHF
TGTGCCTGGCACGGGGGGTATAATTCACCCCTCCACTTT
>few|-|TRBV28|TRBJ2-3
CATGLGGSTDTQYF
TGTGCCACCGGCCTCGGGGGAAGCACAGATACGCAGTATTTT
>-|-|TRBV7-7|TRBJ2-1
CASSLSVRNEQFF
TGTGCCAGCAGCTTAAGCGTGAGGAATGAGCAGTTCTTC
>-|-|TRBV6-1|TRBJ2-2
CASSELQRTGELFF
TGTGCCAGCAGTGAACTACAGAGAACCGGGGAGCTGTTTTTT
>-|TRBD1|TRBV27|TRBJ1-4
CASSLGPQGARSEKLFF
TGTGCCAGCAGTTTGGGGCCACAGGGGGCCAGGAGTGAAAAACTGTTTTTT
>-|-|TRBV14|TRBJ1-6
CASSHNREAYNSPLHF
TGTGCCAGCAGCCATAACAGGGAGGCCTATAATTCACCCCTCCACTTT
>-|TRBD1|TRBV29-1|TRBJ1-1
CSVTGTVHTEAFF
TGCAGCGTTACCGGGACAGTACACACTGAAGCTTTCTTT
>once|TRBD1|TRBV5-4|TRBJ1-4
CASSPPGQGNEKLFF
TGTGCCAGCAGCCCTCCGGGACAGGGGAATGAAAAACTGTTTTTT
>-|TRBD1|TRBV5-5|TRBJ2-7
CASSQGTGSHVEQYF
TGTGCCAGCAGCCAAGGGACAGGCTCCCATGTCGAGCAGTACTTC
>-|-|TRBV5-4|TRBJ2-1
CASSSTEEGEQFF
TGTGCCAGCAGCTCGACCGAGGAGGGTGAGCAGTTCTTC
>few|TRBD1|TRBV5-1|TRBJ2-5
CASSFPNQFGRGLMETQYF
TGCGCCAGCAGCTTCCCCAACCAGTTTGGCAGGGGGCTAATGGAGACCCAGTACTTC
>-|-|TRBV25-1|TRBJ2-5
CASSELVGVGETQYF
TGTGCCAGCAGTGAATTGGTGGGGGTGGGAGAGACCCAGTACTTC
>-|TRBD1|TRBV5-1|TRBJ1-5
CASNRGWTGEPSNQPQHF
TGCGCCAGCAACCGCGGTTGGACAGGGGAACCGAGCAATCAGCCCCAGCATTTT
>-|-|TRBV5-1|TRBJ2-2
CASSGLQESFF
TGCGCCAGCAGCGGATTACAGGAAAGTTTTTTT